Shown below are 27 T cell receptor beta chains from a single sample sequenced in a study of T cells in Graves' hyperthyroidism and ophthalmopathy. Using RNA transcripts as the source, TCR beta CDR3 regions were amplified. RT-PCR in the first round (using the HTBI primer set) targeted the TCR CDR3. From the multiplex PCR reads, TCRdb called clonotypes with MiXCR, one entry per CDR3 protein. This table has about 37,000 distinct CDR3 sequences, roughly 50% appearing once. Sequenced: blood. These receptor sequences come from a man aged 35 to 55 with Graves' ophthalmopathy.

With regard to this clonotype: An end of the junction differs from the germline gene, which may be a read error. V usage is TRBV19 and J usage is TRBJ1-1; 7 bases map to TRBD1. This CDR3 contains 13 residues. Germline V CDR1 and CDR2: LNHDA, SQIVND (reference sequence). This CDR3 is CASGMTGRTEVFF. CDR3 nucleotides: TGTGCCAGTGGTATGACAGGGAGGACTGAAGTTTTCTTT.

The sample holds many counts of this clonotype. The chain joins TRBV18 to TRBJ2-5; 11 bases match TRBD2. From germline, CDR1 is KGHSH and CDR2 LQKENI. The CDR3 extends over 14 amino acids. V trimming: 5 bases; J trimming: 6 bases; junction bases outside the gene matches: 5. The CDR3: CASSASGRSQTQYF. For the CDR3, the DNA is TGTGCCAGCTCAGCTAGCGGGAGGTCCCAGACCCAGTACTTC.

This chain links TRBV19 with TRBJ1-2; TRBD1 matches at 10 bases. J was trimmed by 6 bases and V by 2 bases; bases with no gene match: 9. Per the germline V gene, CDR1 is LNHDA and CDR2 is SQIVND (reference sequence). There are 16 residues in the CDR3. This CDR3 reads CASSISETGQGHGYTF. The CDR3 DNA is TGTGCCAGTAGTATATCAGAAACGGGACAGGGGCATGGCTACACCTTC. The full variable domain, in which reference TRBV19 and TRBJ1-2 provide the parts outside the CDR3, is DGGITQSPKYLFRKEGQNVTLSCEQNLNHDAMYWYRQDPGQGLRLIYYSQIVNDFQKGDIAEGYSVSREKKESFPLTVTSAQKNPTAFYLCASSISETGQGHGYTFGSGTRLTVV.

The chain links TRBV5-6 to TRBJ2-6, with D perhaps matching TRBD2 (6 bases). Trimming cost V 0 bases and J 0 bases, with 13 bases left between them. Per the germline V gene, CDR1 is SGHDT and CDR2 is YYEEEE. The CDR3 extends over 18 amino acids. The CDR3 loop is CASSLDPSALSGANVLTF. In DNA form, the CDR3 reads TGTGCCAGCAGCTTGGATCCTAGCGCCCTCTCTGGGGCCAACGTCCTGACTTTC.

The chain links TRBV7-2 to TRBJ2-6; D remains unclear. The CDR3 spans 15 residues. The V and J ends lost 8 bases and 3 bases respectively, with 14 bases between them. Germline values: CDR1 SGHTA, CDR2 FQGNSA. The CDR3, as DNA: TGTACCAGCTGCTCTACGGCCATTGGGGCCAACGTCCTGACTTTC. Its translation is CTSCSTAIGANVLTF.

The sample holds many counts of this clonotype. This chain connects TRBV11-3 to TRBJ2-1, with 9 bases matching TRBD2. J lost 5 bases, V lost 0 bases, and 5 bases had no gene match. The CDR3 has 16 amino acids. Germline assignment: CDR1 SGHNT and CDR2 YENEEA. The CDR3 DNA reads as TGTGCCAGCAGCTTAGATGGGCGGGGGGGGGACAATGAGCAGTTCTTC. As protein: CASSLDGRGGDNEQFF.

This clonotype has ten or more counts. The J gene is TRBJ1-1, the V gene TRBV5-1, with D hard to call. The germline CDR1 and CDR2 sequences are SGHRS and YFSETQ. V lost 2 bases to trimming and J lost 2 bases, with 10 bases between them. There are 14 residues in the CDR3. CDR3 sequence (DNA): TGCGCCAGCAGCTTTCAGCAGCGTAACACTGAAGCTTTCTTT. Its protein product is CASSFQQRNTEAFF.

V is TRBV5-1 and J is TRBJ2-7; TRBD2 matches at 11 bases. Unmatched junction bases numbered 4, after V lost 2 bases and J lost 3 bases. The CDR3 length is 15 residues. CDR1 is SGHRS, CDR2 YFSETQ, per germline. CDR3 coding DNA: TGCGCCAGCAGCTTAGTACTAGCGGGAGTCTACGAGCAGTACTTC. As protein: CASSLVLAGVYEQYF.

This clonotype came up many times. The chain uses TRBV20-1 and TRBJ1-5, with 8 nucleotides matching TRBD1. The germline V gene has CDR1 DFQATT and CDR2 SNEGSKA (reference sequence). V shed 5 bases, J shed 10 bases, and the junction held 13 bases outside the gene matches. The CDR3 sequence is 14 residues long. The CDR3 DNA reads TGCAGTGCTGCATTCCGACAGGGGAGAAGACCCCAGCATTTT. It codes for CSAAFRQGRRPQHF.

This clonotype was seen once. This chain connects TRBV7-9 to TRBJ2-7; TRBD1 matches 8 bases. With 1 base clipped from V and 4 bases from J, the junction kept 3 bases outside the gene matches. This CDR3 comprises 14 residues. The germline V gene has CDR1 SEHNR and CDR2 FQNEAQ (reference sequence). The CDR3 DNA reads as TGTGCCAGCAGCTTAGACAGGGGGGATTACGAGCAGTACTTC. It yields the protein CASSLDRGDYEQYF.

The chain carries TRBV25-1 and TRBJ1-6; no definite D call. CDR3 length: 14 residues. The V end was cut by 4 bases, the J end by 3 bases, with 7 bases between. CDR1 and CDR2 (germline): MGHDK, SYGVNS. CDR3 protein: CASSASDYNSPLHF. Here the CDR3 DNA reads TGTGCCAGCAGTGCTAGTGACTATAATTCACCCCTCCACTTT.

Comments on this clonotype: One junction end does not reproduce the germline sequence, and a read error may be involved. The V call is TRBV5-1, the J call TRBJ1-1; D is undetermined. Per the germline V gene, CDR1 is SGHRS and CDR2 is YFSETQ. This CDR3 comprises 14 residues. The CDR3 loop reads CASSSIGVDRRACF. The CDR3 bases are TGCGCCAGCAGCTCCATCGGGGTAGACCGTCGAGCTTGCTTT.

J is TRBJ2-4 and V is TRBV25-1; 9 bases line up with TRBD1. The CDR3 loop spans 20 amino acids. V shed 8 bases and J 1 base; nucleotides not matched to a gene: 21. From germline, CDR1 is MGHDK and CDR2 SYGVNS. The CDR3 loop is CASPIRGGGRQGEAKNIQYF. The CDR3 nucleotides read TGTGCCAGCCCTATTCGAGGGGGGGGCCGACAGGGGGAGGCCAAAAACATTCAGTACTTC.

The sample holds one count of this clonotype. The chain recombines TRBV20-1 with TRBJ2-1; 7 bases map to TRBD2. Unmatched junction bases numbered 17, after V lost 3 bases and J lost 12 bases. Germline V gives CDR1 DFQATT, CDR2 SNEGSKA (reference sequence). The CDR3 consists of 15 residues. The CDR3 DNA reads as TGCAGTGCTAGGCTCGAGCGGGGAAGCACAGATACGCAGTTCTTC. It encodes CSARLERGSTDTQFF.

This clonotype was detected many times. The rearrangement joins TRBV6-1 to TRBJ1-6; 8 bases are shared with TRBD1. Germline values: CDR1 MNHNS, CDR2 SASEGT. The CDR3 covers 15 residues. V gave up 6 bases and J gave up 6 bases; unmatched junction bases: 7. The CDR3 sequence is CASREGDRGNSPLHF. As DNA, the CDR3 is TGTGCCAGCAGGGAGGGAGACAGGGGTAATTCACCCCTCCACTTT.

This clonotype was detected many times. This chain joins TRBV6-5 and TRBJ2-7, with 10 bases that match TRBD2. CDR1 is MNHEY, CDR2 SVGAGI, per germline. With 8 bases clipped from V and 5 bases from J, the junction kept 6 bases outside the gene matches. This CDR3 spans 13 amino acids. Here the CDR3 reads CASSSGTSDEQYF. CDR3 DNA: TGTGCCAGCTCGTCCGGGACTAGCGACGAGCAGTACTTC.

Regarding this clonotype: Its ends do not fully match the called genes, so a read error is possible. The gene calls are TRBV11-2 and TRBJ2-5; a possible D gene is TRBD2 (6 bases). The length of the CDR3 is 13 residues. From germline, CDR1 is SGHAT and CDR2 FQNNGV. The CDR3 DNA sequence: TGTGCCAGCAGTCTAGGGCCGGGAGAGACCCAATACTTC. Amino acids: CASSLGPGETQYF. The entire variable domain, with the rest obtained from reference TRBV11-2 and TRBJ2-5, is as follows: EAGVAQSPRYKIIEKRQSVAFWCNPISGHATLYWYQQILGQGPKLLIQFQNNGVVDDSQLPKDRFSAERLKGVDSTLKIQPAKLEDSAVYLCASSLGPGETQYFGPGTRLLVL.

This clonotype was found once. The chain links TRBV20-1 to TRBJ2-3; weak D call: TRBD1 (7 bases). The CDR3 runs 14 residues. Germline CDR1 reads DFQATT; CDR2 reads SNEGSKA (reference sequence). The ends were cut back, 6 bases at V and 3 bases at J, with 16 bases in the middle. CDR3 amino acids: CSAPQGGLTDTQYF. CDR3 coding DNA: TGCAGTGCCCCGCAGGGGGGCCTTACAGATACGCAGTATTTT.

This clonotype was detected only once. The CDR3 loop reads CASATGGVQPQHF. The CDR3 bases are TGCGCCAGCGCGACAGGGGGAGTGCAGCCCCAGCATTTT. This chain joins TRBV10-2 and TRBJ1-5; 9 bases map to TRBD1. This CDR3 spans 13 amino acids. J gave up 7 bases and V 8 bases, and 6 bases lay outside the gene matches. Germline CDR1 and CDR2: WSHSY and SAAADI.

This clonotype is medium-sized (0.01 to 0.1%). V usage is TRBV7-8 and J usage is TRBJ2-1; TRBD2 matches at 9 bases. Germline V lookup: CDR1 SGHVS, CDR2 FQNEAQ. J was trimmed by 5 bases and V by 1 base; bases with no gene match: 3. The CDR3 extends over 15 amino acids. CDR3 protein: CASSLGTSEDNEQFF. The CDR3 nucleotides are TGTGCCAGCAGCTTAGGGACTAGCGAAGACAATGAGCAGTTCTTC.

In its sample, this clonotype was seen many times. The V and J genes are TRBV30 and TRBJ2-7; no clear D gene. V lost 0 bases and J lost 5, with 5 bases in between. This CDR3 region has 11 residues. The V gene's germline CDR1 is GTSNPN and CDR2 SVGIG (reference sequence). CDR3 amino acids: CAWSVVHEQYF. CDR3 bases: TGTGCCTGGAGTGTAGTACACGAGCAGTACTTC. Filled out from reference TRBV30 and TRBJ2-7, the complete variable domain reads SQTIHQWPATLVQPVGSPLSLECTVEGTSNPNLYWYRQAAGRGLQLLFYSVGIGQISSEVPQNLSASRPQDRQFILSSKKLLLSDSGFYLCAWSVVHEQYFGPGTRLTVT.

Within the sample, this clonotype is medium-sized. The rearrangement joins TRBV9 to TRBJ2-7, with 14 bases identical to TRBD2. The germline gives CDR1 SGDLS, CDR2 YYNGEE. The CDR3 has 15 amino acids. V was clipped by 0 bases and J by 5 bases; unmatched bases: 1. CDR3 sequence reads: CASSVGGLAGDEQYF. As DNA, the CDR3 is TGTGCCAGCAGCGTAGGGGGACTAGCGGGAGACGAGCAGTACTTC. Full variable domain (outside the CDR3, taken from reference TRBV9 and TRBJ2-7): DSGVTQTPKHLITATGQRVTLRCSPRSGDLSVYWYQQSLDQGLQFLIQYYNGEERAKGNILERFSAQQFPDLHSELNLSSLELGDSALYFCASSVGGLAGDEQYFGPGTRLTVT.

By its share, this clonotype is medium-sized. The chain combines TRBV15 with TRBJ1-2, with 11 positions matching TRBD1. There are 14 residues in the CDR3. Per germline, CDR1 LNHNV and CDR2 YYDKDF (reference sequence). J lost 5 bases, V lost 6 bases, and 5 bases had no gene match. The CDR3 coding sequence is TGTGCCACCAGTCGGGACAGGGGGTTTTATGGCTACACCTTC. This encodes CATSRDRGFYGYTF.

Regarding this clonotype: A much larger clone lies one base from this, so it may be a read error. This chain uses TRBV18 with TRBJ1-1; D unclear. This CDR3 has 15 amino acids. The V end was cut by 1 base, the J end by 4 bases, with 13 bases between. Germline CDR1 reads KGHSH; CDR2 reads LQKENI. CDR3 residues: CASSPREGRGTEAFF. The CDR3 DNA follows: TGTGCCAGCTCACCACGTGAGGGTCGCGGCACTGAAGCTTTCTTT.

Regarding this clonotype: The conserved final phenylalanine or tryptophan is absent from the CDR3, which likely points to a read error. No DNA is shown, since the ends of the CDR3 on it are uncertain; the CDR3 is the one TCRdb lists. CDR3 residues: CASSAGAAQIRSI. This chain links TRBV12-3 or TRBV12-4 with TRBJ2-3; whether TRBD1, the table's D call, matches the DNA was not checked. The CDR3 is 13 residues long, counting both termini.

Ten or more counts support this clonotype. V is TRBV28 and J is TRBJ1-2; D ambiguous. Trimming removed 2 bases from V and 5 bases from J, with 12 bases in between. Germline CDR1 and CDR2: MDHEN and SYDVKM. This CDR3 contains 14 residues. CDR3 sequence: CASSLTGNRYGYTF. As DNA, the CDR3 is TGTGCCAGCAGTTTAACGGGAAATCGTTATGGCTACACCTTC.

This sequence joins TRBV20-1 and TRBJ2-1; tentatively, D is TRBD2 (5 bases). CDR1 and CDR2 from the germline V gene are DFQATT and SNEGSKA (reference sequence). This CDR3 is built from 13 residues. The V and J ends lost 1 base and 7 bases respectively, with 11 bases between them. CDR3 residues: CSARGVGGNEQFF. The CDR3 DNA reads as TGCAGTGCTAGAGGGGTGGGCGGGAATGAGCAGTTCTTC.